The following is a T cell receptor (beta chain) sequence with its context. Its target is unknown. The sample comes from a study of T cell repertoires in cytomegalovirus infection. For the study at large: It was recently identified HLA-C-restricted and well-studied HLA-B-restricted CMV epitopes that the study used. Through public TCR beta signatures, both CMV infection and matching HLA type were indicated. Study observations and caveats: Frequencies of public TCR beta families were cumulated, and this identified carriers of CMV plus the relevant HLA. Ex vivo responses were dominated by HLA-C-restricted CMV-specific TCR beta clonotypes.

The CDR3 is 12 residues long. The germline gives CDR1 MNHEY, CDR2 SVGAGI. The V gene lost 8 bases and the J gene lost 7 bases, with 12 bases spanning the gap. TCRdb analysed the reads with MiXCR anew, one entry per CDR3 protein. The sample includes about 570,000 distinct CDR3 sequences, over 35% seen only once; the top ten take about half. The sample consisted of cultured PBMCs, taken from culture after CMV antigen stimulation. This clonotype was obtained from a human donor in good health (CMV status not recorded). Some clones in this sample may be carry-over from other donors' samples. The rearrangement uses TRBV6-5 and TRBJ2-4; a possible D gene is TRBD2 (6 bases). The CDR3 is CASAGLANIQYF. For the CDR3, the DNA is TGTGCCAGCGCGGGACTCGCGAACATTCAGTACTTC.